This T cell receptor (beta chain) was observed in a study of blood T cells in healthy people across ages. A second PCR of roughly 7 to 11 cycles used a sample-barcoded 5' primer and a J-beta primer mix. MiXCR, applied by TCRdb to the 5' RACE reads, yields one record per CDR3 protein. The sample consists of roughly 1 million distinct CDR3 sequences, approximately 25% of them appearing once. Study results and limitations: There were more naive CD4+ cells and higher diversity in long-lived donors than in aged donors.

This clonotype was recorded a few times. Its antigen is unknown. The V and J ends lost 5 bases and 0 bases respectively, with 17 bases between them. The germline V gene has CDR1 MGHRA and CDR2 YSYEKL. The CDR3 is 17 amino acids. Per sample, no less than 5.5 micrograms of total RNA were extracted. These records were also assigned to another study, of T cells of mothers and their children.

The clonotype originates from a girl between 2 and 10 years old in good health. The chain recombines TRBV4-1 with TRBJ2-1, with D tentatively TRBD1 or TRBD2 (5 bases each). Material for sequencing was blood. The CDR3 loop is CASSGHTGLSSYNEQFF. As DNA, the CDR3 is TGCGCCAGCAGCGGCCATACGGGGCTTAGCTCCTACAATGAGCAGTTCTTC.